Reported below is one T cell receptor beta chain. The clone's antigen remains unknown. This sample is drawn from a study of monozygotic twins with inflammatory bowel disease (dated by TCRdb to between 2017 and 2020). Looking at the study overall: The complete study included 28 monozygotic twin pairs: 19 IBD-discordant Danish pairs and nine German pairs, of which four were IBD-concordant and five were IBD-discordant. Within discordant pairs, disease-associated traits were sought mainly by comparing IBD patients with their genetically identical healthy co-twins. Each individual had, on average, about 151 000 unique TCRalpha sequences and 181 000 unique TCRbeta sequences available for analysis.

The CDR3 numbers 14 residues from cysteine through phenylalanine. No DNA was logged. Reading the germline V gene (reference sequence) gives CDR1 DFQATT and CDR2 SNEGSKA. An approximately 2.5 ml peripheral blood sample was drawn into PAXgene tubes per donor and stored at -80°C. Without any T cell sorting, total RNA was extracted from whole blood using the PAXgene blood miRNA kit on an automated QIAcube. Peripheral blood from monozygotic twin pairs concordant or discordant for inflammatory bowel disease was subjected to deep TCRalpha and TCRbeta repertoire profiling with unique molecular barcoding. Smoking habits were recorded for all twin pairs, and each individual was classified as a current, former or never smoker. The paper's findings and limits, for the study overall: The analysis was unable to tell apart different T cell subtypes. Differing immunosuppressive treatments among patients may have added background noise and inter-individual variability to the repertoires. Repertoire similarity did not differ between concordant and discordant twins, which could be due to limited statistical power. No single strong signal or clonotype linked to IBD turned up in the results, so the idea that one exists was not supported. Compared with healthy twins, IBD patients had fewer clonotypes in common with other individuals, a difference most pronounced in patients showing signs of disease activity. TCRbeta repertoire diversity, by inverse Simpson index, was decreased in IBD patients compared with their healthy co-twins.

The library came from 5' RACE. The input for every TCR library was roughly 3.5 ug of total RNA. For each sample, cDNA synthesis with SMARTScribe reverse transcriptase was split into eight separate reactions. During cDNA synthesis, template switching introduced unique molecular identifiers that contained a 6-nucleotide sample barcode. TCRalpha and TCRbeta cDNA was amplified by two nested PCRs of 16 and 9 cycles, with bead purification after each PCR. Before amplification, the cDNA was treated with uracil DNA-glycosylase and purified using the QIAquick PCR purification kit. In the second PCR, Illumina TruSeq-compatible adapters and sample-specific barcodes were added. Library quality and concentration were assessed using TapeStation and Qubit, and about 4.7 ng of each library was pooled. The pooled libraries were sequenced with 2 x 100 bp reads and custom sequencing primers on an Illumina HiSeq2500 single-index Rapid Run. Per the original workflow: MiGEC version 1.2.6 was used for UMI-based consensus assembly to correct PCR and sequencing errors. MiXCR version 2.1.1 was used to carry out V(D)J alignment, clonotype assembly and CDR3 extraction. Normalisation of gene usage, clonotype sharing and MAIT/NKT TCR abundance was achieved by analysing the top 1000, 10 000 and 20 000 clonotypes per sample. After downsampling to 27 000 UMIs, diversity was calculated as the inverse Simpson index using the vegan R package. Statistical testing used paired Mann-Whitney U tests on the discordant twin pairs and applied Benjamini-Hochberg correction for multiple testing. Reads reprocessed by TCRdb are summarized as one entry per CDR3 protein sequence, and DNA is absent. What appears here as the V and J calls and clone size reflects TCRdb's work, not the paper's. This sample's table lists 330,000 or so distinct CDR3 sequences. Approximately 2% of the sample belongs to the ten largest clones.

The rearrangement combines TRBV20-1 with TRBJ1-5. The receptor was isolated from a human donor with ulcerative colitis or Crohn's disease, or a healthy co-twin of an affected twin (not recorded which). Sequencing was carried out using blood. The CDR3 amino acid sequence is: CSARFGSDNQPQQF.